This T cell receptor beta chain was recovered during a study of blood T cell repertoires in COVID-19. On the study more broadly: Italy, Spain and the United States were the sources of the convalescent and acute COVID-19 samples.

This CDR3 comprises 14 residues. V lost 2 bases, J lost 2 bases, and 9 bases lay in between. Per the germline V gene, CDR1 is LNHDA and CDR2 is SQIVND (reference sequence). TCRdb keeps only in-frame clones here, not all; method: immunoSEQ multiplex PCR. The repertoire holds around 94,000 clones, with roughly 90% as singletons. The V call is TRBV19, the J call TRBJ2-5; maybe TRBD2 (7 bases). Specimen: peripheral blood. The receptor comes from a woman in her 50s with COVID-19, enrolled during active disease. CDR3 coding DNA: TGTGCCAGTAGTATACGGGGGGCTCAAGAGACCCAGTACTTC. Translated: CASSIRGAQETQYF.